These 17 T cell receptor beta chains came from one sample sequenced in a study of shared clonotypes between healthy human individuals (dated by TCRdb to about 2020). The method behind the library was the immunoSEQ multiplex PCR assay. Not all clones reach the TCRdb copy of this immuneACCESS table, which keeps in-frame sequences only. Checked studies attribute under half of the gap to unresolved V genes and leave the rest unexplained. The table for this sample lists around 500,000 clones; 75% to 85% of them were counted only once. Clones ranked in the top ten supply approximately 13% of the sample. Sequenced material: PBMCs. The receptors were sampled from a woman between 40 and 55 years old in good health. Some clones in this sample may be carry-over from other donors' samples.

This clone was seen a handful of times. Other DNA variants within this sample encode the same CDR3. The V and J genes are TRBV27 and TRBJ2-7; D gene uncertain. V lost 8 bases to trimming and J lost 3 bases, with 5 bases between them. The CDR3 has 10 residues. Looked up from germline, CDR1 is MNHEY and CDR2 is SMNVEV (reference sequence). CDR3 loop: CASGDYEQYF. The CDR3 DNA reads TGTGCCAGCGGTGACTACGAGCAGTACTTC.

In the case of this clone: A clone one base away is much larger, so this may be a read error. Other DNA sequences of this sample code for an identical CDR3. The rearrangement joins TRBV2 to TRBJ2-5; weak D call: TRBD2 (6 bases). Germline V gene lookup returns CDR1 SNHLY and CDR2 FYNNEI. The CDR3 is 14 amino acids. V was clipped by 6 bases and J by 3 bases, with 14 bases between them. CDR3 nucleotide sequence: TGTGCCAGCAGGCGGGGATTGAGGGAAGAGACCCAGTACTTC. Translation gives CASRRGLREETQYF.

In this sample, this clone turned up a few times. This chain connects TRBV28 to TRBJ1-1; no clear D. The germline V gene encodes CDR1 MDHEN and CDR2 SYDVKM. V lost 5 bases and J lost 0, with 4 bases in between. The CDR3 is made up of 12 amino acids. Here the CDR3 reads CASSPLNTEAFF. Written as DNA, the CDR3 is TGTGCCAGCAGTCCCCTGAACACTGAAGCTTTCTTT.

This clone occurred a few times. The rearrangement uses TRBV9 and TRBJ2-7, with D perhaps TRBD1 or TRBD2 (5 bases each). CDR3 length: 15 residues. The germline gives CDR1 SGDLS, CDR2 YYNGEE. V was trimmed by 0 bases and J by 6 bases, leaving 16 bases between them. The CDR3 sequence: CASSVAPGTPSEQYF. CDR3 DNA sequence: TGTGCCAGCAGCGTAGCTCCGGGGACCCCGAGCGAGCAGTACTTC. Based on the CDR3 plus reference TRBV9 and TRBJ2-7, the full variable domain is DSGVTQTPKHLITATGQRVTLRCSPRSGDLSVYWYQQSLDQGLQFLIQYYNGEERAKGNILERFSAQQFPDLHSELNLSSLELGDSALYFCASSVAPGTPSEQYFGPGTRLTVT.

This clone was seen a few times. V is TRBV2 and J is TRBJ2-5; maybe TRBD1 (6 bases). The germline gives CDR1 SNHLY, CDR2 FYNNEI. V was trimmed by 5 bases and J by 5 bases, leaving 12 bases between them. CDR3 size: 13 residues. Here the CDR3 reads CASSTGSGETQYF. CDR3 coding DNA: TGTGCCAGCAGTACAGGGTCGGGGGAGACCCAGTACTTC.

The chain has TRBV19 and TRBJ2-7; 13 positions match TRBD2. Germline CDR1 LNHDA, CDR2 SQIVND (reference sequence). CDR3 length equals 15 residues. Trimming at V came to 3 bases and at J to 5 bases, leaving 4 bases not matched to a gene. CDR3 in amino acids: CASSIRTSGSHEQYF. The CDR3 bases are TGTGCCAGTAGTATTAGGACTAGCGGGAGTCACGAGCAGTACTTC.

V usage is TRBV2 and J usage is TRBJ2-3; 8 bases align to TRBD2. CDR1 SNHLY and CDR2 FYNNEI come from the germline V gene. The CDR3 spans 16 residues. The V and J ends lost 0 bases and 1 base, in that order; junction bases with no gene match: 3. The DNA for the CDR3 is TGTGCCAGCAGTGAAGCCTTACTAGCGGGCACAGATACGCAGTATTTT. Protein product: CASSEALLAGTDTQYF.

V is TRBV10-2 and J is TRBJ2-3; 14 nucleotides line up with TRBD2. Trimming cost V 8 bases and J 9 bases; bases outside gene matches: 10. Germline CDR1 WSHSY, CDR2 SAAADI. CDR3 size: 15 residues. The CDR3 bases are TGCGCCAGCCTCCCCGGGACTAGCGGGAGTGAGACGCAGTATTTT. Protein sequence: CASLPGTSGSETQYF.

In its sample, this clone was seen a few times. This chain links TRBV7-2 with TRBJ2-6; D might be TRBD1 (6 bases). The CDR3 has 14 amino acids. V lost 4 bases and J lost 2, with 6 bases in between. Looked up from germline, CDR1 is SGHTA and CDR2 is FQGNSA. The CDR3 nucleotides read TGTGCCAGCAGCTCAGGGGCTGGGGCCAACGTCCTGACTTTC. Residues: CASSSGAGANVLTF.

J is TRBJ2-1 and V is TRBV19; TRBD2 matches 13 bases. V trimming: 5 bases; J trimming: 4 bases; junction bases outside the gene matches: 14. Germline CDR1 reads LNHDA; CDR2 reads SQIVND (reference sequence). This CDR3 spans 19 amino acids. The CDR3 bases are TGTGCCAGTAGTCATCCGGGACTAGCGGGGTTCCTCACTTACAATGAGCAGTTCTTC. The encoded protein is CASSHPGLAGFLTYNEQFF.

About this clone: A much larger clone differs from this one at a single base, so this may be a read error. The V call is TRBV11-1, the J call TRBJ2-1, with 14 bases identical to TRBD2. This CDR3 comprises 16 residues. The ends lost 5 bases at V and 2 bases at J; junction bases unmatched: 2. Looked up from germline, CDR1 is SGHAT and CDR2 is FQDESV (reference sequence). The CDR3 loop reads CASSRLAGGTYNEQFF. CDR3 nucleotide sequence: TGTGCCAGCAGCCGACTAGCGGGAGGGACCTACAATGAGCAGTTCTTC. The entire variable domain, with the rest obtained from reference TRBV11-1 and TRBJ2-1, is as follows: EAEVAQSPRYKITEKSQAVAFWCDPISGHATLYWYRQILGQGPELLVQFQDESVVDDSQLPKDRFSAERLKGVDSTLKIQPAELGDSAMYLCASSRLAGGTYNEQFFGPGTRLTVL.

The V and J genes are TRBV5-1 and TRBJ2-2; 8 positions match TRBD2. The CDR3 has 14 residues. With 3 bases clipped from V and 6 bases from J, the junction kept 4 bases outside the gene matches. The germline V gene has CDR1 SGHRS and CDR2 YFSETQ. The CDR3 DNA is TGCGCCAGCAGCTCGGGAGGGTTCTCCGGGGAGCTGTTTTTT. Residues: CASSSGGFSGELFF.

This clone is classed as medium-sized. The chain uses TRBV27 and TRBJ2-7; no definite D call. V was clipped by 5 bases and J by 2 bases, with 7 bases between them. This CDR3 is built from 12 residues. The V gene's germline CDR1 is MNHEY and CDR2 SMNVEV (reference sequence). The CDR3 region has the DNA TGTGCCAGCAGTGGTGGGGCCTACGAGCAGTACTTC. Translating gives CASSGGAYEQYF.

J is TRBJ2-4 and V is TRBV5-1; D call uncertain. Germline V gene data show CDR1 as SGHRS and CDR2 as YFSETQ. The CDR3 has 14 amino acids. The germline V and J ends were trimmed by 0 bases and 4 bases, with 8 bases remaining between them. The CDR3 DNA reads as TGCGCCAGCAGCTTGGGAGGAGATAAAAACATTCAGTACTTC. Encoded protein: CASSLGGDKNIQYF.

This clone was seen only a few times. This chain uses TRBV5-6 with TRBJ1-2; unclear D gene. Germline CDR1 reads SGHDT; CDR2 reads YYEEEE. This CDR3 comprises 12 residues. Trimming cost V 4 bases and J 4 bases, with 8 bases left between them. The CDR3 DNA is TGTGCCAGCAGCAGACGTCTCTATGGCTACACCTTC. It is translated as CASSRRLYGYTF.

The V gene is TRBV2, the J gene TRBJ1-2; perhaps TRBD1 as D (5 bases). Per germline, CDR1 SNHLY and CDR2 FYNNEI. V was cut by 1 base and J by 4 bases, with 16 bases left in between. CDR3 length: 16 residues. The chain's CDR3 is CASSEVLGAGPYGYTF. CDR3 bases: TGTGCCAGCAGTGAAGTCTTAGGGGCCGGCCCCTATGGCTACACCTTC.

The V and J genes are TRBV7-2 and TRBJ2-1, with D maybe TRBD2 (5 bases). There are 16 residues in the CDR3. Germline assignment: CDR1 SGHTA and CDR2 FQGNSA. V shed 2 bases and J shed 0 bases, with 11 bases lying between them. The CDR3 sequence: CASSLLAGSSYNEQFF. DNA of the CDR3: TGTGCCAGCAGCTTACTGGCGGGTAGCTCCTACAATGAGCAGTTCTTC.